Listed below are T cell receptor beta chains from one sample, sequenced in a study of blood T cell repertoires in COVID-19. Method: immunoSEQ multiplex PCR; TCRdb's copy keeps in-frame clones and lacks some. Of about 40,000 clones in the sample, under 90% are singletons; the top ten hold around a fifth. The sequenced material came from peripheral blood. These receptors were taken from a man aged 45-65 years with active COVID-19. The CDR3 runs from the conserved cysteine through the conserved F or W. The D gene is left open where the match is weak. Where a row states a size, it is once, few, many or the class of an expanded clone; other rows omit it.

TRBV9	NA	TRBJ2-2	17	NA	TGTGCCAGCAGCGTAGGTAATGCCGGAGTGAACACCGGGGAGCTGTTTTTT	CASSVGNAGVNTGELFF
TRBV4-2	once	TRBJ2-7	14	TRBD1	TGTGCCAGCAGCCCCGACAGGGAACCCTACGAGCAGTACTTC	CASSPDREPYEQYF
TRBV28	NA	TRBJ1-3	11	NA	TGTGCCAGCAGCCGGCGAGACAGCCCATATTTT	CASSRRDSPYF
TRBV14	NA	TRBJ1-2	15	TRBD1	TGTGCCAGCAGCCAATGGACAGGGGGTAACTATGGCTACACCTTC	CASSQWTGGNYGYTF
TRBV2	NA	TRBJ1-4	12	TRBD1	TGTGCCAGCACTTCAGGGGGCGGAAAACTGTTTTTT	CASTSGGGKLFF
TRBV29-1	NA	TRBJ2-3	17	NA	TGCAGCGTTGCGGGAGAAATCAGATCGGTGCAGACAGATACGCAGTATTTT	CSVAGEIRSVQTDTQYF
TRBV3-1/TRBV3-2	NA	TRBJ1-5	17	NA	TGTGCCAGCAGCCAAGATCGAGGGACTGGTGTCCATCAGCCCCAGCATTTT	CASSQDRGTGVHQPQHF
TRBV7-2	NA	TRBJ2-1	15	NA	TGTGCCAGCAGCTTAGCCTCTAGCTCCTACAATGAGCAGTTCTTC	CASSLASSSYNEQFF
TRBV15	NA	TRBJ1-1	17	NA	TGTGCCACCAGCAGAGCCTTAGACAGGTTTACAAACACTGAAGCTTTCTTT	CATSRALDRFTNTEAFF
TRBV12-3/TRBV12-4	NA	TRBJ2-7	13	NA	TGTGCCAGCAGTTTCTTCAGTCCCTACGAGCAGTACTTC	CASSFFSPYEQYF
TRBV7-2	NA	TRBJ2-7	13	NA	TGTGCCAGCAGCTCGACAGGCCCCTACGAGCAGTACTTC	CASSSTGPYEQYF
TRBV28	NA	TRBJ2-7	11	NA	TGTGCCAGCAGTTTAGAGGGCGAGCAGTACTTC	CASSLEGEQYF
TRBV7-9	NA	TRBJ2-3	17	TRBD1	TGTGCCAGCAGCCTCGAGGCCCACAGGGGGACCCACGATACGCAGTATTTT	CASSLEAHRGTHDTQYF
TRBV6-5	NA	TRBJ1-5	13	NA	TGTGCCAGCAGTTACTCAGGGGATCAGCCCCAGCATTTT	CASSYSGDQPQHF
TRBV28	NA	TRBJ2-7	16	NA	TGTGCCAGCAGTTCCCTTAGGGGGGGTGGAACCTACGAGCAGTACTTC	CASSSLRGGGTYEQYF
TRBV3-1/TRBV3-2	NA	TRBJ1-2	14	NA	TGTGCCAGCAGCCAAGGTGAAGGGGTGAATGGCTACACCTTC	CASSQGEGVNGYTF
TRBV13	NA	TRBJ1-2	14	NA	TGTGCCAGCAGCTTAAGGGGATTAGGCTATGGCTACACCTTC	CASSLRGLGYGYTF
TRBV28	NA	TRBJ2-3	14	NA	TGTGCCAGCAGTTTTCGAGGTAGCACAGATACGCAGTATTTT	CASSFRGSTDTQYF
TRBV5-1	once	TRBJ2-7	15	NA	TGCGCCAGCAGCCCCGCGGAACGGGGAGGTTACGAGCAGTACTTC	CASSPAERGGYEQYF
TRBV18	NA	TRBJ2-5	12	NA	TGTGCCAGCTCACCGGGGCCAGAGACCCAGTACTTC	CASSPGPETQYF
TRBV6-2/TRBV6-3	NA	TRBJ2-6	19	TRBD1	TGTGCCAGCAGTTACTCACCAACGGGACAGGGGGTTGGGGCCAACGTCCTGACTTTC	CASSYSPTGQGVGANVLTF
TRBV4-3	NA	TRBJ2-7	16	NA	TGCGCCAGCAGCCAAGATACAGGCTCTACCTCCTACGAGCAGTACTTC	CASSQDTGSTSYEQYF
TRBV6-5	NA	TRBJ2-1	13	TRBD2	TGTGCCTGCGGGACTAGGAACTACAATGAGCAGTTCTTC	CACGTRNYNEQFF
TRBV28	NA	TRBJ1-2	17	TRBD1	TGTGCCAGCAGGTCAAACCTACCGGGACAGGGTATCTATGGCTACACCTTC	CASRSNLPGQGIYGYTF
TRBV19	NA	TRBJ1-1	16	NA	TGTGCCAGTAGTACCGGACAGAATTTCCTGAACACTGAAGCTTTCTTT	CASSTGQNFLNTEAFF
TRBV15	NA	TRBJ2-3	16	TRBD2	TGTGCCACCAGCCTGAGACTAGCGGGAGGGTCAGATACGCAGTATTTT	CATSLRLAGGSDTQYF
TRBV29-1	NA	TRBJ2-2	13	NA	TGCAGCGTTGAAGTCAGGGACACCGGGGAGCTGTTTTTT	CSVEVRDTGELFF
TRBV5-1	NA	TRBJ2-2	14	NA	TGCGCCAGCAAGGCGCGGGAGAACACCGGGGAGCTGTTTTTT	CASKARENTGELFF
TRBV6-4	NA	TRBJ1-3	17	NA	TGTGCCAGCAGTGACGCCACTCCAGGGGACTCTGGAAACACCATATATTTT	CASSDATPGDSGNTIYF
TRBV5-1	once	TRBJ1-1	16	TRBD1	TGCGCCAGCAGCCCTGGACAGGCGGGGACGAGCACTGAAGCTTTCTTT	CASSPGQAGTSTEAFF
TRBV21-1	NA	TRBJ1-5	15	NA	TGTGCCAGCAGCAATCTCAAGACACTTGATCAGCCCCAGCATTTT	CASSNLKTLDQPQHF
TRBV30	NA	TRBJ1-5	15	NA	TGTGCCTGGAGCGCTGGACATTTTAGCAATCAGCCCCAGCATTTT	CAWSAGHFSNQPQHF
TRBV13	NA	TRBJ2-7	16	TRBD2	TGTGCCATCCGAGGGCTTTTGAGGGAGGGCCATTGTGAGCAGTACTTC	CAIRGLLREGHCEQYF
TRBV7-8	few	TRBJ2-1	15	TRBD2	TGTGCCAGCAGCCCGGGGACTAGCGGGACGAATGAGCAGTTCTTC	CASSPGTSGTNEQFF
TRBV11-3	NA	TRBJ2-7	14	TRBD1	TGTGCCAGCAGTCCGGGACAGGGGTCCTACGAGCAGTACTTC	CASSPGQGSYEQYF
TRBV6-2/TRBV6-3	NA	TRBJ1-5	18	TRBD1	TGTGCCAGCAGCAGACCTGACAGGGGCGCATATAGCAATCAGCCCCAGCATTTT	CASSRPDRGAYSNQPQHF
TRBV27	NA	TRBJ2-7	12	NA	TGTGCCAGCAGTGGGGCTTTTCACGAGCAGTACTTC	CASSGAFHEQYF
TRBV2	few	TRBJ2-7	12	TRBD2	TGTGCCTTGGCGGGAGACGACTACGAGCAGTACTTC	CALAGDDYEQYF
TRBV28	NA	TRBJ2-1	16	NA	TGTGCCAGCAGCATTGGGACAAGCGGGGATTACAATGAGCAGTTCTTC	CASSIGTSGDYNEQFF
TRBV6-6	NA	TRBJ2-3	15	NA	TGTGCCAGCAGTTACTCGGGGGCCCTGAGGGATACGCAGTATTTT	CASSYSGALRDTQYF
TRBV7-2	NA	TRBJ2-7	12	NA	TGTGCCAGCAGCCCACACACCTACGAGCAGTACTTC	CASSPHTYEQYF
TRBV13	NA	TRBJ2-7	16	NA	TGTGCCAGCAGCTCCCTGGGGGCGCCGGACCGGTACGAGCAGTACTTC	CASSSLGAPDRYEQYF
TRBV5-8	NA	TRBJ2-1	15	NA	TGTGCCAGCAGCTTGGTTACTAGTAGCTACAATGAGCAGTTCTTC	CASSLVTSSYNEQFF
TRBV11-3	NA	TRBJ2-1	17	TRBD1	TGTGCCAGCAGCCAGTGGGGACAGGTAAGCTCCTACAATGAGCAGTTCTTC	CASSQWGQVSSYNEQFF
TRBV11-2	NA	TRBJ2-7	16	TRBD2	TGTGCCAGCAGCCAGGGACTAGCGGGAGGGAGGAACGAGCAGTACTTC	CASSQGLAGGRNEQYF
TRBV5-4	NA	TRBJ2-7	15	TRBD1	TGTGCCAGCAGCTCCCGGGACAGGGACCCCTACGAGCAGTACTTC	CASSSRDRDPYEQYF
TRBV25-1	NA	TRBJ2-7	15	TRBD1	TGTGCCAGCAGTGATTCCGACAGGGGGGGCTACGAGCAGTACTTC	CASSDSDRGGYEQYF
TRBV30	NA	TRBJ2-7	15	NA	TGTGCCTCGCGGCGGGCCAGGGGCCCTACCTACGAGCAGTACTTC	CASRRARGPTYEQYF
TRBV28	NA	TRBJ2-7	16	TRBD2	TGTGCCAGCACTCCCCCCGGAGTAGCGGGAGGCCACGAGCAGTACTTC	CASTPPGVAGGHEQYF
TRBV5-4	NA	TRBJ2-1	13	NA	TGTGCCAGCAGCCCCCCTTTATACAATGAGCAGTTCTTC	CASSPPLYNEQFF
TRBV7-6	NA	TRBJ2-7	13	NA	TGTGCCAGCAGCTTACGACTAGCCTACGAGCAGTACTTC	CASSLRLAYEQYF
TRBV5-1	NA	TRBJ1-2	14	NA	TGCGCCAGCAGCTTGGGGACAGATCGGGACGGCTACACCTTC	CASSLGTDRDGYTF
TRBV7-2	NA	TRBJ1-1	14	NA	TGTGCCAGCAGCCCTCAGGGCTCGAACACTGAAGCTTTCTTT	CASSPQGSNTEAFF
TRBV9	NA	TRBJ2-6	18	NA	TGTGCCAGCAGCGCAAGGTACAGGGCAGGCTCTGGGGCCAACGTCCTGACTTTC	CASSARYRAGSGANVLTF
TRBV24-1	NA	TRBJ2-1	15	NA	TGTGCCACCAGTGATTTCACAGGGTTGTGGAATGAGCAGTTCTTC	CATSDFTGLWNEQFF
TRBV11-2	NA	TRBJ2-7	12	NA	TGTGCCAGCAGCTTAGGAGTTTACGAGCAGTACTTC	CASSLGVYEQYF
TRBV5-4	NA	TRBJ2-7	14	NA	TGTGCCAGCAGCCTTTGGACTGTCTCCTACGAGCAGTACTTC	CASSLWTVSYEQYF
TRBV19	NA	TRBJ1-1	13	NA	TGTGCCAGTAGTACCACAGGGAACACTGAAGCTTTCTTT	CASSTTGNTEAFF
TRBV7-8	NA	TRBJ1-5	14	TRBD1	TGTGCCAGCAGCTCGGACAGGGGGTTACAGCCCCAGCATTTT	CASSSDRGLQPQHF